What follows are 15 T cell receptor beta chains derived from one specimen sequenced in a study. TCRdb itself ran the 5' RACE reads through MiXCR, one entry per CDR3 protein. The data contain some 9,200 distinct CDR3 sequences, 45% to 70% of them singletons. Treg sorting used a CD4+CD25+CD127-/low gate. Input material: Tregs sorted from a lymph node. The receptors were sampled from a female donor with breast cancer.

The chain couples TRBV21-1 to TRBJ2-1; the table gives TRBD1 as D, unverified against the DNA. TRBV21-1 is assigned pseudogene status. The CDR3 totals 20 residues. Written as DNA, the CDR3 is TGTGCCAGCAGCAAGTTTAAACATATGATATGGAGACAGGATCCCAATGAGCAGTTCTTC. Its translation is CASSKFKHMIWRQDPNEQFF.

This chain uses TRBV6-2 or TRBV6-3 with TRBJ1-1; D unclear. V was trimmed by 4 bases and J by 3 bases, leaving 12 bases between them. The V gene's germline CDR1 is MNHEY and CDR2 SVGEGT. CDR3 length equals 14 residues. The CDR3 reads CASSSGPRDTEAFF. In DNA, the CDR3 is TGTGCCAGCAGTTCGGGCCCGAGGGACACTGAAGCTTTCTTT.

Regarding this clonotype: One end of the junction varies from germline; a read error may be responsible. CDR3 residues: CANSLVGLADYNEQFF. As DNA, the CDR3 is TGCGCCAACAGCTTGGTCGGGCTAGCGGACTACAATGAGCAGTTCTTC. The chain employs TRBV5-1 and TRBJ2-1; 7 bases line up with TRBD2. The CDR3 sequence is 16 residues long. Germline-derived CDR1 and CDR2 are SGHRS and YFSETQ.

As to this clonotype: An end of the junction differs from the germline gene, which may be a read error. In nucleotides, the CDR3 is TGTGCCAGCAGCCCCAGAGTCCACCTTTCTACTTATGGCTACGCCTTC. This gives the protein CASSPRVHLSTYGYAF. The genes are TRBV7-2 and TRBJ1-2; the D is unclear. Germline V gene data show CDR1 as SGHTA and CDR2 as FQGNSA. The CDR3 runs to 16 residues.

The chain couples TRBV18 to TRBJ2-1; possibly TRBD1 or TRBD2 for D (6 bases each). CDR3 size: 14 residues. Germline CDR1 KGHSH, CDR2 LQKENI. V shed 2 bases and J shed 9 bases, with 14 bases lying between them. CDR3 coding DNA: TGTGCCAGCTCACCAGGGGGCCGGGGGCTTGAGCAGTTCTTC. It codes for CASSPGGRGLEQFF. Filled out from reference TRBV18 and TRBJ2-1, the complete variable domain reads NAGVMQNPRHLVRRRGQEARLRCSPMKGHSHVYWYRQLPEEGLKFMVYLQKENIIDESGMPKERFSAEFPKEGPSILRIQQVVRGDSAAYFCASSPGGRGLEQFFGPGTRLTVL.

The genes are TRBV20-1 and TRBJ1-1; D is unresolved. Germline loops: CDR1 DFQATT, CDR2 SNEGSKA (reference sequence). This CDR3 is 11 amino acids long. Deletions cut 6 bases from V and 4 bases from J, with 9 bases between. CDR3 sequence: CSAARSTEAFF. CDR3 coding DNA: TGCAGTGCGGCAAGATCCACTGAAGCTTTCTTT.

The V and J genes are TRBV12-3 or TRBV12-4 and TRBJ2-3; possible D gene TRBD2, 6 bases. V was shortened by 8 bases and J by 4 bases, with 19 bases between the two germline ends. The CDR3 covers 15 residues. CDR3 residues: CASQMMGGPPDTQYF. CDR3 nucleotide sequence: TGTGCCAGCCAGATGATGGGAGGTCCCCCAGATACGCAGTATTTT.

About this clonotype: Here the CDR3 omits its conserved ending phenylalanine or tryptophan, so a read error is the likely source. DNA for the CDR3: TGTGCCACCAGCAGGATAGACGGATCGCGGGGCGGCTACACCTCC. Its translation is CATSRIDGSRGGYTS. This chain joins TRBV15 and TRBJ1-2, with D possibly TRBD1 on 5 matching bases. CDR1 and CDR2 from the germline V gene are LNHNV and YYDKDF (reference sequence). This CDR3 has 15 residues. V shed 3 bases and J shed 8 bases, with 19 bases lying between them.

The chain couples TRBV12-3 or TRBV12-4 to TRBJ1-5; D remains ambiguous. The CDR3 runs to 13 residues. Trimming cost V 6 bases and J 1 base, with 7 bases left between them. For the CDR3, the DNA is TGTGCCAGCAGCCTTACAAGCAATCAGCCCCAGCATTTT. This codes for CASSLTSNQPQHF.

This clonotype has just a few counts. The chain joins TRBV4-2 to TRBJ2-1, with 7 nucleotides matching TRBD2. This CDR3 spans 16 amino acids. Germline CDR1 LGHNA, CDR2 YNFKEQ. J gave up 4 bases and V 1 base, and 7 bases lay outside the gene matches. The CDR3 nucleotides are TGTGCCAGCAGCCAAGTTGGCGGGAGTGGGTACAATGAGCAGTTCTTC. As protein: CASSQVGGSGYNEQFF.

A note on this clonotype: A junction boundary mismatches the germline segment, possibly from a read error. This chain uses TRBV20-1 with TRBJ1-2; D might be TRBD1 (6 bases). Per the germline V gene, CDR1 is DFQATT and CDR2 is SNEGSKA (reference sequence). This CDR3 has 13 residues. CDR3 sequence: CSARVGGVCGYTF. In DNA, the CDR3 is TGCAGTGCTAGAGTAGGGGGGGTTTGCGGCTACACTTTC.

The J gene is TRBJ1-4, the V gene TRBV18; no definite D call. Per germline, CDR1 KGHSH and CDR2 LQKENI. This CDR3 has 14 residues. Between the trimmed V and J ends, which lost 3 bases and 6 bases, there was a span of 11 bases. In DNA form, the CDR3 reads TGTGCCAGCTCACCGAGAGGGAAAGATGAAAAACTGTTTTTT. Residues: CASSPRGKDEKLFF.

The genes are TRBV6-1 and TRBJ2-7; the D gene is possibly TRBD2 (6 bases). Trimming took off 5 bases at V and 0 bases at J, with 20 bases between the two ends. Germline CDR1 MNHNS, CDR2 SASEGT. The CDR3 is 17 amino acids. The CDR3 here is CASSYTTPGGGSYEQYV. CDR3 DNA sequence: TGTGCCAGCAGTTACACAACCCCCGGGGGAGGCTCCTACGAGCAGTACGTC.

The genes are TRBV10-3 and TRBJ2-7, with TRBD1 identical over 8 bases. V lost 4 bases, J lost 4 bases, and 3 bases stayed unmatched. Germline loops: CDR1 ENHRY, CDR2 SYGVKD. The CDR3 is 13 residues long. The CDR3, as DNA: TGTGCCATCAGTGGGACAGGGTTTTACGAGCAGTACGTC. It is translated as CAISGTGFYEQYV.

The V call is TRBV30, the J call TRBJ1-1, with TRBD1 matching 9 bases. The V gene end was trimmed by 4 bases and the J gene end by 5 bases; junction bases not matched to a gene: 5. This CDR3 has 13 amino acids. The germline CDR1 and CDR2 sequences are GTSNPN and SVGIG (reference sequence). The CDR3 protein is CAWTRQGGTEAFF. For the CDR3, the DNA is TGTGCCTGGACCCGACAGGGGGGAACTGAAGCTTTCTTT.